Listed below are T cell receptor beta chains from one sample, sequenced in a study of shared clonotypes between healthy human individuals. Generated by immunoSEQ multiplex PCR, the TCRdb table keeps only in-frame clones and is missing some. Here the sample spans 2 million to 3 million clones, more than 85% being singletons. Sequenced sample: naive CD4+ T cells from PBMCs. These receptors were taken from a man between 18 and 29 years old in good health. Some clones in this sample may be carry-over from other donors' samples. The CDR3 runs from the conserved cysteine through the conserved F or W. Each record gives: clone size, J gene, V gene, D gene, CDR3 DNA, CDR3 protein. The D gene is left open where the match is weak. Clone size, where shown, is once, few, many, or a class for clones that have expanded.

once,TRBJ2-1,TRBV10-1,.,TGCGCCAGCAGTGAGTCCCTCCTAGAGGGCTCTCCCTACAATGAGCAGTTCTTC,CASSESLLEGSPYNEQFF
.,TRBJ2-7,TRBV5-4,.,TGTGCCAGCAGTCCCCGGGGGGCTGCCCCCTACGAGCAGTACTTC,CASSPRGAAPYEQYF
.,TRBJ1-5,TRBV19,.,TGTGCCAGTAGTATAAGACAGGCCGGCAATCAGCCCCAGCATTTT,CASSIRQAGNQPQHF
.,TRBJ2-7,TRBV4-1,.,TGCGCCAGCAGCCGCACAGGGTCCCCCTACGAGCAGTACTTC,CASSRTGSPYEQYF
.,TRBJ1-5,TRBV2,TRBD1,TGTGCCAGCATCCGAGACAGGGGAGGTCAGCCCCAGCATTTT,CASIRDRGGQPQHF
.,TRBJ1-2,TRBV7-9,.,TGTGCCGGGGGTTCGGAGGTTCAGGGTGGCTACACCTTC,CAGGSEVQGGYTF
.,TRBJ1-5,TRBV30,.,TGTGCCTGGACTGGTGATAGCAATCAGCCCCAGCATTTT,CAWTGDSNQPQHF
.,TRBJ1-1,TRBV28,.,TGTGCCAGCAGTCCACGGCTTTTGGGTGAAGCTTTCTTT,CASSPRLLGEAFF
.,TRBJ2-1,TRBV9,TRBD1,TGTGCCAGCAGCCGGAGTTCCGGGACAGGGGATTGGGGTGAGCAGTTCTTC,CASSRSSGTGDWGEQFF
.,TRBJ1-1,TRBV28,.,TGTGCCAGCAGTTCCTACGCCCGAGGGGACACTGAAGCTTTCTTT,CASSSYARGDTEAFF
.,TRBJ2-7,TRBV7-3,.,TGTGCCAGCAGCATCGGGACCCCCGGGGACGAGCAGTACTTC,CASSIGTPGDEQYF
.,TRBJ2-2,TRBV25-1,TRBD1,TGTGCCAGCAGTGATCGGGACAGGGGGCTCGGCACCGGGGAGCTGTTTTTT,CASSDRDRGLGTGELFF
.,TRBJ1-2,TRBV6-1,TRBD1,TGTGCCAGCAAGAACAGGGGATACTATGGCTACACCTTC,CASKNRGYYGYTF
.,TRBJ2-3,TRBV28,.,TGTGCCAGCAGTTTCCGGCGGGATAGCACAGATACGCAGTATTTT,CASSFRRDSTDTQYF
.,TRBJ2-7,TRBV28,.,TGTGCCAGCAGTTTGGGCACACAGCCCTACGAGCAGTACTTC,CASSLGTQPYEQYF
.,TRBJ2-1,TRBV28,TRBD1,TGTGCCAGCCTCGAGGGGGCAGGGAACTACAATGAGCAGTTCTTC,CASLEGAGNYNEQFF
.,TRBJ2-5,TRBV11-3,.,TGTGCCAGCAGCTTATTACAGGGGGGGGAGACCCAGTACTTC,CASSLLQGGETQYF
.,TRBJ2-7,TRBV27,.,TGTGCCAGCAGTCCCCTGGAGTGGGCCTACGAGCAGTACTTC,CASSPLEWAYEQYF
.,TRBJ2-7,TRBV28,TRBD2,TGTGCCAGCAGCCCCCCTAGCGGGAGAGCGAAGGAGCAGTACTTC,CASSPPSGRAKEQYF